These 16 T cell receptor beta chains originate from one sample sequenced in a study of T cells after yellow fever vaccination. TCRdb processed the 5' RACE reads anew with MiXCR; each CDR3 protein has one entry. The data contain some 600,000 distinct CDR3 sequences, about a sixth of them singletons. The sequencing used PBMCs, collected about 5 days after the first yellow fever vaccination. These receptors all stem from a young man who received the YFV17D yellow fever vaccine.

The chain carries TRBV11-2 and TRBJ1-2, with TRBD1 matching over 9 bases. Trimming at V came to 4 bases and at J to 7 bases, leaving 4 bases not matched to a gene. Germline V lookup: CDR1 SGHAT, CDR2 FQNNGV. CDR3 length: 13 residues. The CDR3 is CASSSTGGVGYTF. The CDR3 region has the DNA TGTGCCAGCAGCTCGACAGGGGGAGTTGGCTACACCTTC.

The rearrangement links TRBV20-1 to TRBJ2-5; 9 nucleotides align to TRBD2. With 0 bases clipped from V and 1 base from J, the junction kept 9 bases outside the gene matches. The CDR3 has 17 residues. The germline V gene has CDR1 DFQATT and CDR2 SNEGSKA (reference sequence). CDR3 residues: CSARDPRRGGPQETQYF. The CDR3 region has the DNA TGCAGTGCTAGAGATCCCAGGCGGGGGGGCCCCCAAGAGACCCAGTACTTC.

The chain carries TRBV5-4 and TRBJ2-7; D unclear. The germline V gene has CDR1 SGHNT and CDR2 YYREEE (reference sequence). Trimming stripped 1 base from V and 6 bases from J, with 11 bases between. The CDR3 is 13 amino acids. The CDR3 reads CASSLTFGSEQYF. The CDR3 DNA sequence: TGTGCCAGCAGCTTGACCTTCGGTAGCGAGCAGTACTTC.

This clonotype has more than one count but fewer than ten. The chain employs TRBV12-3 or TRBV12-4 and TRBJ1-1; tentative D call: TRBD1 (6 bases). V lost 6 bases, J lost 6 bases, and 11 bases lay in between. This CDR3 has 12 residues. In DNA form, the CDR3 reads TGTGCCAGCAGGCTCGAGGGGGCTGAAGCTTTCTTT. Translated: CASRLEGAEAFF.

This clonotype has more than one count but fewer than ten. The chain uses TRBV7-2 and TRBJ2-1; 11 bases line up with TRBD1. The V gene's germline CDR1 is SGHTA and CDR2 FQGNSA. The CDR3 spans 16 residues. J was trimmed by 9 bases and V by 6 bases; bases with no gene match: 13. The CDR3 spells CASSWVPGQGVVEQFF. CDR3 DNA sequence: TGTGCCAGCAGTTGGGTCCCGGGACAGGGGGTAGTTGAGCAGTTCTTC.

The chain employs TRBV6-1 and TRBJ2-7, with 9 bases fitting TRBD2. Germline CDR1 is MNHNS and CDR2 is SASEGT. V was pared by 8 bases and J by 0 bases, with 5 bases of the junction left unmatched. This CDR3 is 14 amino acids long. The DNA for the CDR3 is TGTGCCAGCGCGGGGGGGGGAAGCTCCTACGAGCAGTACGTC. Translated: CASAGGGSSYEQYV.

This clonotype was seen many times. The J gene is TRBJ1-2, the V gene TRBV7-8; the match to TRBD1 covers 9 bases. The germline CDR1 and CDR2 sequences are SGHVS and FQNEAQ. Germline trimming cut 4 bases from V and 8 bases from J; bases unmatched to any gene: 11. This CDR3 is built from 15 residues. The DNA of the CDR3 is TGTGCCAGCAGCTCAGGGGACAGGGCTAGTTACGGCTACACCTTC. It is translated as CASSSGDRASYGYTF.

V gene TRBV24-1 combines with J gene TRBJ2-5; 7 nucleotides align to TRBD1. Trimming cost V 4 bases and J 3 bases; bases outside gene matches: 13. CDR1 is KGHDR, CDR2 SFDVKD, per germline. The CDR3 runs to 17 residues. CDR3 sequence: CATSETEQGRFEETQYF. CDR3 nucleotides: TGTGCCACCAGTGAGACCGAACAGGGGCGGTTTGAAGAGACCCAGTACTTC.

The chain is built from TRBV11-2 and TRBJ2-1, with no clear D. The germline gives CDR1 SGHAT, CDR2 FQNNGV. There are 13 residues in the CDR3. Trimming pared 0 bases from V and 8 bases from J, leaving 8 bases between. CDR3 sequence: CASSLDPGYEQFF. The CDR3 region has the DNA TGTGCCAGCAGCTTAGATCCCGGGTATGAGCAGTTCTTC.

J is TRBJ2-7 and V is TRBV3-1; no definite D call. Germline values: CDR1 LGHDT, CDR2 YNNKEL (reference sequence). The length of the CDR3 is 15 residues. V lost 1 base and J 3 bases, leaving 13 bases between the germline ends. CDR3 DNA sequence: TGTGCCAGCAGCCAAGCTGGCGGCGGCAGCTACGAGCAGTACTTC. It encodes CASSQAGGGSYEQYF.

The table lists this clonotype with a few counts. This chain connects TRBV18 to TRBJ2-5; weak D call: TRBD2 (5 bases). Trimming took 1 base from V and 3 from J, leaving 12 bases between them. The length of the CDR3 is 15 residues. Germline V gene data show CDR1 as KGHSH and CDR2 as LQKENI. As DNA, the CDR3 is TGTGCCAGCTCACCACTGAGCGGCGGCGAAGAGACCCAGTACTTC. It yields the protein CASSPLSGGEETQYF.

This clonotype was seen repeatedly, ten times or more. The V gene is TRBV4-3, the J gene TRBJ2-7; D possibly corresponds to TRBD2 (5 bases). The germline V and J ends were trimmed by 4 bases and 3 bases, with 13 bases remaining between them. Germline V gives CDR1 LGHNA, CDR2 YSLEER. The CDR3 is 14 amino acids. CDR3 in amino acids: CASSPQRGGYEQYF. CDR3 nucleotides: TGCGCCAGCAGCCCCCAGCGAGGAGGCTACGAGCAGTACTTC.

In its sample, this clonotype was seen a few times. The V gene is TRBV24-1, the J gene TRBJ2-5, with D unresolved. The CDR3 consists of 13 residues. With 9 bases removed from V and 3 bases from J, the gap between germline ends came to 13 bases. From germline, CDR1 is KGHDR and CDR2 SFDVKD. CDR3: CATQGPQKETQYF. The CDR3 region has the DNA TGTGCCACCCAAGGACCCCAAAAAGAGACCCAGTACTTC.

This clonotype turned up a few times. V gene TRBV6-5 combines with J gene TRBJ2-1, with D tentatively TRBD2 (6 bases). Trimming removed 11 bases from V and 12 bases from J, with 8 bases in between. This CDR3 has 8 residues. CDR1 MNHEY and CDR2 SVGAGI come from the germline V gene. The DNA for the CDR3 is TGTGCCTCCGGGGGGCAGTTCTTC. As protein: CASGGQFF.

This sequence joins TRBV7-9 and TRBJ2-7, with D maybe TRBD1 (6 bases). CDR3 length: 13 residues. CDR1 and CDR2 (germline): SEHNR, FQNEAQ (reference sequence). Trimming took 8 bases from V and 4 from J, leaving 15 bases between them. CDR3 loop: CASQGRLPYEQYF. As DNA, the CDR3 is TGTGCCAGCCAGGGGCGCCTGCCGTACGAGCAGTACTTC.

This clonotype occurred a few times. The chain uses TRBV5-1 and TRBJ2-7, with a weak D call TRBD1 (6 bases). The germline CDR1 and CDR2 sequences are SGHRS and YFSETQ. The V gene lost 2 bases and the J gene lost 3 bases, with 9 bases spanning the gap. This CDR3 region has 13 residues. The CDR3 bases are TGCGCCAGCAGCTTCACGGACAGCTACGAGCAGTACTTC. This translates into CASSFTDSYEQYF.